This T cell receptor (beta chain) is from a study of T cells in women clearing cervical HPV infection. A word on this clone: The CDR3 extends 3 residues past the end of the read, so its final part is completed from the germline J gene.

Genomic DNA, averaging approximately 1,100 ng per sample, yielded TCR beta CDR3 via immunoSEQ. Sequencing was performed with immunoSEQ multiplex PCR; in TCRdb, only in-frame clones are kept and a portion is missing. Listed are 36,000 or so clones; less than 9% falls within the top ten. The junction had 1 base not matched to a gene; V was cut back by 0 bases and J by 1 base. The germline V gene encodes CDR1 LGHNT and CDR2 FRNRAP. This CDR3 comprises 15 residues. The TCR sequence derives from a woman aged 18 to 75 with a cervical HPV16 infection that either progressed to CIN3+ or cleared (not recorded which). This chain uses TRBV12-5 with TRBJ2-3, with TRBD1 matching over 7 bases. Sequences were obtained from blood buffy coat. Incomplete CDR3 DNA: TGTGCTAGTGGTTTGGTCGGGACAGGCACAGATACG. Protein: CASGLVGTGTDT. The complete CDR3 sequence is CASGLVGTGTDTQYF.